Detailed here is one T cell receptor beta chain. Its antigen is still unknown. Prepared libraries of TCR beta cDNA carried unique molecular identifiers. It was from about 0.98 to 11 million T cells that roughly 0.5 million cDNA molecules came. TCRdb passed the PCR reads through MiXCR, listing each CDR3 protein once. The sample holds roughly 580,000 distinct CDR3 sequences, roughly 40% seen once. These data come from a study of post-analysis software for immune sequencing data. CDR3 length: 14 amino acids. The trim removed 6 bases at V and 8 bases at J, leaving 12 bases unmatched. Findings and caveats of the study: Pronounced co-clustering by F measure was evident among identically batched samples. Five or six TRBV segments (TRBV5-6, TRBV5-1 and TRBV20-1 among them) occurred more frequently in patients than in controls.

This sequence was found in a girl aged 10 to 17 with multiple sclerosis. Sequencing was done on a sample of blood. V gene TRBV12-3 or TRBV12-4 combines with J gene TRBJ1-2; TRBD1 aligns across 7 bases. The CDR3 DNA sequence: TGTGCCAGCAGACGGGACAGTTTCTCGGGGGGCTACACCTTC. This sequence encodes CASRRDSFSGGYTF.